This T cell receptor (beta chain) was documented in a study of CD8 T cells in ankylosing spondylitis. Regarding the study as a whole: Reactive arthritis synovial fluid and blood previously showed some of these motif variants. Roughly 8 highly homologous variants formed a TCR beta motif that appeared characteristic of ankylosing spondylitis blood. Matched ankylosing spondylitis synovial fluid reportedly contained a significantly enriched population of disease-linked clones.

Generation of TCR beta libraries employed quantitative 5'-RACE incorporating molecular barcodes. TCRdb re-derived calls from the 5' RACE reads in MiXCR, one entry per CDR3 protein. Of approximately 300,000 distinct CDR3 sequences detected, 20% appear once; the ten largest clones hold about 3.7%. This clonotype came up a few times. What it recognizes is unknown. At one boundary the junction diverges from the germline segment, which might be a read error. The CDR3 runs to 14 residues. Looked up from germline, CDR1 is SEHNR and CDR2 is FQNEAQ (reference sequence). The receptor was derived from a female donor with ankylosing spondylitis or in good health (not recorded which). This chain uses TRBV7-9 with TRBJ1-1; tentative D call: TRBD1 (5 bases). Sequenced input: blood, either unsorted or a sorted T cell fraction (not recorded which). The CDR3 bases are TGTTCCAGCAGCTTAGCGGGGGGAAGGACTGAAGCTTTCTTT. Its translation is CSSSLAGGRTEAFF.